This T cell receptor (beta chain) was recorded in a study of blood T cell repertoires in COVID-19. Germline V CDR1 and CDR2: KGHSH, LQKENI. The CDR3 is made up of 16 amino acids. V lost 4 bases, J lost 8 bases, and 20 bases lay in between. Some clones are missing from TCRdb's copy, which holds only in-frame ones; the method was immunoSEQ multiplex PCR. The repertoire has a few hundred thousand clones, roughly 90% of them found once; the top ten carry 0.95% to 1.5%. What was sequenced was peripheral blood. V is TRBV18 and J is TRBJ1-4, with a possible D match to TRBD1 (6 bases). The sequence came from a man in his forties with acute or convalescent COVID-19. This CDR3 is CASSHLIGGGGEKLFF. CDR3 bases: TGTGCCAGCTCACACTTGATCGGTGGGGGGGGCGAAAAACTGTTTTTT.